This T cell receptor beta chain stems from a study of T cell responses to AZD1222 COVID-19 vaccine. The protocol was immunoSEQ multiplex PCR, while the TCRdb copy is restricted to in-frame clones and leaves out a portion. The sample records 100,000 to 150,000 clones, approximately 90% being singletons. Germline values: CDR1 KGHSH, CDR2 LQKENI. This CDR3 spans 14 amino acids. The V and J ends lost 2 bases and 3 bases respectively, with 8 bases between them. The source material was peripheral blood, sampled on day 0 of AZD1222 vaccination. This receptor was taken from an adult in good health. V and J are TRBV18 and TRBJ1-5; D is unclear. In DNA form, the CDR3 reads TGTGCCAGCTCACCAGGCAACCCCAATCAGCCCCAGCATTTT. It codes for CASSPGNPNQPQHF.